What follows are 14 T cell receptor beta chains derived from one specimen sequenced in a study of beta chain features in type 1 diabetes. Study results and caveats: People with Type 1 diabetes carried modestly yet significantly shorter TCRB CDR3s in all four CD4+ subsets.

These TCRs' antigens remain unknown. Expressed TCRB transcripts were sequenced because the isolated RNA had all been reverse transcribed beforehand. The repertoire was sequenced with immunoSEQ multiplex PCR; TCRdb's copy has only in-frame clones and lacks some. Counted here are about 650,000 clones, 12% occurring once; the ten biggest clones make up more than 0.1%. The material sequenced was naive CD4+ T cells from blood. These receptors originate from a man aged 25-45 years with type 1 diabetes.

The chain uses TRBV4-2 and TRBJ2-3; D unresolved. Trimming pared 0 bases from V and 4 bases from J, leaving 17 bases between. The CDR3 spans 17 residues. Germline values: CDR1 LGHNA, CDR2 YNFKEQ. For the CDR3, the DNA is TGTGCCAGCAGCCAAGATCTTGGAGCTGCCACCTCAGATACGCAGTATTTT. Translating gives CASSQDLGAATSDTQYF.

This clone appeared a few times. This chain connects TRBV25-1 to TRBJ2-1, with 9 bases matching TRBD2. The CDR3 runs 14 residues. Losses at the gene ends were 6 bases for V and 4 bases for J; bases not matched to a gene: 4. The germline V gene has CDR1 MGHDK and CDR2 SYGVNS. The CDR3 DNA sequence: TGTGCCAGCAGCAAAGCGGGGGGATACAATGAGCAGTTCTTC. Translated: CASSKAGGYNEQFF. The variable domain in full, with the rest retrieved from reference TRBV25-1 and TRBJ2-1, is EADIYQTPRYLVIGTGKKITLECSQTMGHDKMYWYQQDPGMELHLIHYSYGVNSTEKGDLSSESTVSRIRTEHFPLTLESARPSHTSQYLCASSKAGGYNEQFFGPGTRLTVL.

The V call is TRBV7-2, the J call TRBJ1-1; a weak D match, TRBD1 (6 bases). The CDR3 length is 15 residues. CDR1 is SGHTA, CDR2 FQGNSA, per germline. V was shortened by 5 bases and J by 0 bases, with 13 bases between the two germline ends. CDR3 residues: CASSTRGTMNTEAFF. CDR3 nucleotide sequence: TGTGCCAGCAGCACCCGTGGGACAATGAACACTGAAGCTTTCTTT.

This clone was found a few times. The chain uses TRBV7-9 and TRBJ2-5; perhaps TRBD1 as D (7 bases). V lost 4 bases and J lost 6, with 15 bases in between. The V gene's germline CDR1 is SEHNR and CDR2 FQNEAQ (reference sequence). The CDR3 has 14 amino acids. The CDR3 nucleotides are TGTGCCAGCAGCTCAGACAGGGCGGGAAAGACCCAGTACTTC. This encodes CASSSDRAGKTQYF.

The chain links TRBV5-1 to TRBJ1-2; 8 nucleotides match TRBD1. J gave up 6 bases and V 4 bases, and 8 bases lay outside the gene matches. The germline V gene has CDR1 SGHRS and CDR2 YFSETQ. CDR3 length: 14 residues. Here the CDR3 reads CASSLTGETDGYTF. CDR3 nucleotide sequence: TGCGCCAGCAGCCTGACAGGGGAGACTGATGGCTACACCTTC.

The chain employs TRBV29-1 and TRBJ1-2, with TRBD1 identical over 9 bases. This CDR3 has 14 residues. Germline-derived CDR1 and CDR2 are SQVTM and ANQGSEA. Germline trimming cut 7 bases from V and 6 bases from J; bases unmatched to any gene: 12. The CDR3 region is CSAGEPGQGHGYTF. DNA of the CDR3: TGCAGCGCTGGAGAGCCGGGACAGGGACATGGCTACACCTTC.

This sequence joins TRBV27 and TRBJ2-1; TRBD1 aligns across 9 bases. The germline V gene encodes CDR1 MNHEY and CDR2 SMNVEV (reference sequence). The J segment lost 9 bases and the V segment lost 3 bases, leaving 6 bases of the junction unmatched. The CDR3 has 14 amino acids. For the CDR3, the DNA is TGTGCCAGCAGTTTGGGGACAGGGCCCCTTGAGCAGTTCTTC. It codes for CASSLGTGPLEQFF.

This clone has only a few counts. V is TRBV18 and J is TRBJ2-7, with 12 bases fitting TRBD2. The trim removed 0 bases at V and 9 bases at J, leaving 6 bases unmatched. Germline V gene sequence: CDR1 KGHSH, CDR2 LQKENI. CDR3 length equals 15 residues. The CDR3 region is CASSPPTSGGDRQYF. DNA for the CDR3: TGTGCCAGCTCACCACCGACTAGCGGGGGCGATAGGCAGTACTTC.

The sample holds a few counts of this clone. The J gene is TRBJ1-2, the V gene TRBV7-9; perhaps TRBD1 as D (5 bases). Germline V gene sequence: CDR1 SEHNR, CDR2 FQNEAQ (reference sequence). Trimming pared 4 bases from V and 8 bases from J, leaving 17 bases between. This CDR3 is built from 14 residues. CDR3 loop: CASSSRQLVVGYTF. Written as DNA, the CDR3 is TGTGCCAGCAGCTCAAGACAGCTTGTAGTGGGCTACACCTTC.

This clone was counted only a few times. This chain links TRBV19 with TRBJ2-2; tentatively, D is TRBD2 (6 bases). CDR1 and CDR2 from the germline V gene are LNHDA and SQIVND (reference sequence). The CDR3 contains 14 residues. Trimming stripped 5 bases from V and 5 bases from J, with 12 bases between. CDR3 DNA: TGTGCCAGTAGTGCAAACGGAGGGACCGGGGAGCTGTTTTTT. Its translation: CASSANGGTGELFF. Using reference TRBV19 and TRBJ2-2 for the parts outside the CDR3, the full variable domain is DGGITQSPKYLFRKEGQNVTLSCEQNLNHDAMYWYRQDPGQGLRLIYYSQIVNDFQKGDIAEGYSVSREKKESFPLTVTSAQKNPTAFYLCASSANGGTGELFFGEGSRLTVL.

This clone was detected only a few times. The CDR3 loop is CASIHTQPQHF. DNA for the CDR3: TGTGCCAGCATCCATACTCAGCCCCAGCATTTT. J is TRBJ1-5 and V is TRBV21-1. TRBV21-1 is marked as a pseudogene. The CDR3 has 11 residues.

This clone was counted a few times. The J gene is TRBJ1-2, the V gene TRBV28; 12 nucleotides align to TRBD1. Germline assignment: CDR1 MDHEN and CDR2 SYDVKM. The CDR3 totals 17 residues. V was pared by 6 bases and J by 3 bases, with 11 bases of the junction left unmatched. The CDR3 coding sequence is TGTGCCAGCAGAGAATCGCCGGGACAGGGGGCGGACTATGGCTACACCTTC. Amino acid sequence: CASRESPGQGADYGYTF.

The chain has TRBV19 and TRBJ2-1; weak D call: TRBD2 (6 bases). Germline V gene sequence: CDR1 LNHDA, CDR2 SQIVND (reference sequence). The germline V and J ends were trimmed by 6 bases and 5 bases, with 14 bases remaining between them. The length of the CDR3 is 14 residues. Here the CDR3 DNA reads TGTGCCAGTAGGGATTGGAGGAGGGACAATGAGCAGTTCTTC. This gives the protein CASRDWRRDNEQFF. The full variable domain, its missing parts supplied by reference TRBV19 and TRBJ2-1, is DGGITQSPKYLFRKEGQNVTLSCEQNLNHDAMYWYRQDPGQGLRLIYYSQIVNDFQKGDIAEGYSVSREKKESFPLTVTSAQKNPTAFYLCASRDWRRDNEQFFGPGTRLTVL.

The chain recombines TRBV7-9 with TRBJ2-5; 7 bases map to TRBD1. From germline, CDR1 is SEHNR and CDR2 FQNEAQ (reference sequence). This CDR3 has 14 amino acids. J was trimmed by 2 bases and V by 5 bases; bases with no gene match: 5. The DNA of the CDR3 is TGTGCCAGCAGCCGGGACAGCATACAAGAGACCCAGTACTTC. Translation: CASSRDSIQETQYF.